The table lists the clone carrying this TCR beta chain with a count of one. This record belongs to a study of Ad26.COV2.S vaccination and SARS-CoV-2 variants. Sample treatment: around 19 received Ad26.COV2.S at low or high dose, single or two shots; five or six received placebo; per-sample allocation not given. Samples were taken on day 63 after the first vaccine or placebo injection. Germline loops: CDR1 SGHNT, CDR2 YYREEE (reference sequence). The length of the CDR3 is 14 residues. With 1 base removed from V and 7 bases from J, the gap between germline ends came to 9 bases. TCRdb's table, derived via immunoSEQ multiplex PCR, lists solely in-frame clones and lacks some. The sample consists of around 310,000 clones, roughly nine tenths of them appearing once.

V gene TRBV5-4 combines with J gene TRBJ1-6; D possibly corresponds to TRBD1 (6 bases). Sequences were derived from peripheral blood, sampled in a trial of Ad26.COV2.S vaccine versus placebo. This TCR derives from a person between 18 and 60 years old who received the Ad26.COV2.S COVID-19 vaccine or a placebo. The CDR3 DNA is TGTGCCAGCAGCTTGCAGGGGAGGAATTCACCCCTCCACTTT. Translating it yields CASSLQGRNSPLHF.